Below, 18 T cell receptor beta chains from the same sample are listed, as sequenced in a study of T cell repertoires in cytomegalovirus infection. Via MiXCR, TCRdb re-called the reads, giving one row per CDR3 protein. Here the sample spans 560,000 or so distinct CDR3 sequences, more than 15% being singletons. Sequenced input: CD8+ T cells from PBMCs. These receptors came from a human donor in good health (CMV status not recorded). Some clones in this sample may be carry-over from other donors' samples.

The chain employs TRBV20-1 and TRBJ2-5, with D tentatively TRBD2 (6 bases). V was clipped by 6 bases and J by 4 bases, with 18 bases between them. The CDR3 covers 14 residues. Germline loops: CDR1 DFQATT, CDR2 SNEGSKA (reference sequence). The CDR3 loop is CSARDLSLVETQYF. CDR3 nucleotides: TGCAGTGCCCGGGACTTGTCCCTGGTAGAGACCCAGTACTTC.

In this sample, this clonotype turned up many times. This chain connects TRBV12-3 or TRBV12-4 to TRBJ2-2; the D call may be TRBD1 or TRBD2 (6 bases each). CDR3 length: 14 amino acids. V was cut by 3 bases and J by 7 bases, with 12 bases left in between. The CDR3 region has the DNA TGTGCCAGCAGTTTGGAGGGGGTCAACGGGGAGCTGTTTTTT. It encodes CASSLEGVNGELFF.

This clonotype was picked up many times. This rearrangement joins TRBV12-3 or TRBV12-4 to TRBJ2-1, with no clear D. Trimming cost V 6 bases and J 4 bases, with 1 base left between them. The CDR3 length is 10 residues. The CDR3: CASRYNEQFF. DNA of the CDR3: TGTGCCAGCAGGTACAATGAGCAGTTCTTC.

For this clonotype: The junction differs from germline at one of its ends, possibly a read error. This chain joins TRBV20-1 and TRBJ2-1; the D is unclear. The CDR3 totals 13 residues. The germline gives CDR1 DFQATT, CDR2 SNEGSKA (reference sequence). CDR3 sequence: CSPRAPTRNEQFF. The DNA for the CDR3 is TGCAGTCCTAGGGCTCCAACCCGGAATGAGCAGTTCTTC.

V is TRBV3-1 and J is TRBJ2-7; 7 positions match TRBD1. CDR3 length: 14 residues. Trimming at V came to 5 bases and at J to 2 bases, leaving 6 bases not matched to a gene. CDR1 LGHDT and CDR2 YNNKEL come from the germline V gene (reference sequence). CDR3 bases: TGTGCCAGCAGCTCACAGGGGTGGCCCTACGAGCAGTACTTC. Amino acids: CASSSQGWPYEQYF.

The chain joins TRBV9 to TRBJ2-6, with 9 bases that match TRBD1. The CDR3 sequence is 16 residues long. CDR1 and CDR2 (germline): SGDLS, YYNGEE. After removal of 6 bases from V and 0 bases from J, the junction contained 4 bases not matched to a gene. CDR3 sequence reads: CASTDRGRSGANVLTF. In nucleotides, the CDR3 is TGTGCCAGCACGGACAGGGGACGCTCTGGGGCCAACGTCCTGACTTTC.

The chain employs TRBV19 and TRBJ1-1; unclear D gene. The germline CDR1 and CDR2 sequences are LNHDA and SQIVND (reference sequence). There are 15 residues in the CDR3. Trimming left V 6 bases short and J 0 bases short, with 14 bases between. The CDR3 DNA sequence: TGTGCCAGTAGGAAAAAAACCTCTATGAACACTGAAGCTTTCTTT. It specifies CASRKKTSMNTEAFF.

V and J are TRBV9 and TRBJ2-7; 8 bases match TRBD1. The CDR3 spans 17 residues. Germline values: CDR1 SGDLS, CDR2 YYNGEE. V trimming: 4 bases; J trimming: 3 bases; junction bases outside the gene matches: 15. This chain's CDR3 is CASSPSRGGTGYYEQYF. The CDR3 nucleotides are TGTGCCAGCAGCCCTTCTCGTGGGGGGACAGGTTACTACGAGCAGTACTTC.

This clonotype appeared a few times. The genes are TRBV5-1 and TRBJ2-7; 8 bases align to TRBD2. This CDR3 is 15 amino acids long. The V and J ends lost 0 bases and 3 bases, in that order; junction bases with no gene match: 5. From germline, CDR1 is SGHRS and CDR2 YFSETQ. CDR3 nucleotides: TGCGCCAGCAGCTTGGCCTACGGGGGGGTCTACGAGCAGTACTTC. It codes for CASSLAYGGVYEQYF.

At least ten counts were recorded for this clonotype. The genes are TRBV28 and TRBJ2-7; no firm D call. CDR1 MDHEN and CDR2 SYDVKM come from the germline V gene. V was cut by 3 bases and J by 2 bases, with 8 bases left in between. CDR3 length: 13 residues. The CDR3 reads CASSFSETYEQYF. Here the CDR3 DNA reads TGTGCCAGCAGTTTTTCAGAAACCTACGAGCAGTACTTC.

The J gene is TRBJ1-2, the V gene TRBV4-1; D not certain. Germline CDR1 and CDR2: MGHRA and YSYEKL. The CDR3 runs 15 residues. Trimming removed 1 base at V and 4 bases at J, with 13 bases between. CDR3 sequence (DNA): TGCGCCAGCAGCCAAGGCCCCGGGATCGTCTATGGCTACACCTTC. Amino acid sequence: CASSQGPGIVYGYTF.

The chain is built from TRBV9 and TRBJ1-3; D may be TRBD1 (6 bases). The CDR3 length is 16 residues. V lost 0 bases and J 4 bases, leaving 14 bases between the germline ends. From germline, CDR1 is SGDLS and CDR2 YYNGEE. The CDR3 sequence is CASSVEGGGGGNTIYF. Written as DNA, the CDR3 is TGTGCCAGCAGCGTAGAGGGGGGTGGAGGAGGAAACACCATATATTTT.

The V call is TRBV29-1, the J call TRBJ2-2; D ambiguous. Germline assignment: CDR1 SQVTM and CDR2 ANQGSEA. V lost 5 bases and J 7 bases, leaving 8 bases between the germline ends. The CDR3 length is 11 residues. As DNA, the CDR3 is TGCAGCGTTCCCTTTGGCGGGGAGCTGTTTTTT. It codes for CSVPFGGELFF.

At least ten counts were recorded for this clonotype. The CDR3 loop reads CASSRKGRPLYEQYF. The CDR3 bases are TGTGCCAGCAGCCGCAAGGGACGCCCGCTCTACGAGCAGTACTTC. The chain employs TRBV28 and TRBJ2-7, with D perhaps TRBD1 or TRBD2 (5 bases each). Germline-derived CDR1 and CDR2 are MDHEN and SYDVKM. V shed 6 bases and J shed 3 bases, with 18 bases lying between them. There are 15 residues in the CDR3. Full variable domain (missing parts from reference TRBV28 and TRBJ2-7): DVKVTQSSRYLVKRTGEKVFLECVQDMDHENMFWYRQDPGLGLRLIYFSYDVKMKEKGDIPEGYSVSREKKERFSLILESASTNQTSMYLCASSRKGRPLYEQYFGPGTRLTVT.

This clonotype came up many times. The chain joins TRBV28 to TRBJ1-1; weak D call: TRBD1 (6 bases). Per the germline V gene, CDR1 is MDHEN and CDR2 is SYDVKM. This CDR3 has 17 residues. The V end was cut by 6 bases, the J end by 5 bases, with 25 bases between. The CDR3: CASRAEGGDTARTEAFF. The CDR3 DNA sequence: TGTGCCAGCAGGGCTGAGGGTGGGGACACGGCGCGGACTGAAGCTTTCTTT.

This chain joins TRBV3-1 and TRBJ2-1; tentative D call: TRBD2 (6 bases). V lost 2 bases and J 1 base, leaving 12 bases between the germline ends. The CDR3 covers 16 residues. Germline V gene lookup returns CDR1 LGHDT and CDR2 YNNKEL (reference sequence). CDR3 bases: TGTGCCAGCAGCCAAAGGGACTCCCCTTCCTACAATGAGCAGTTCTTC. It yields the protein CASSQRDSPSYNEQFF.

This clonotype showed up many times. V usage is TRBV28 and J usage is TRBJ2-1; 13 bases fit TRBD2. CDR3 size: 16 residues. The V and J ends lost 5 bases and 6 bases, in that order; junction bases with no gene match: 7. Per germline, CDR1 MDHEN and CDR2 SYDVKM. The DNA of the CDR3 is TGTGCCAGCAGTATACTAGCGGGAGGGGGTGTCAATGAGCAGTTCTTC. Amino acid sequence: CASSILAGGGVNEQFF. Variable domain in full (rest from reference TRBV28 and TRBJ2-1): DVKVTQSSRYLVKRTGEKVFLECVQDMDHENMFWYRQDPGLGLRLIYFSYDVKMKEKGDIPEGYSVSREKKERFSLILESASTNQTSMYLCASSILAGGGVNEQFFGPGTRLTVL.

Many counts were recorded for this clonotype. This chain connects TRBV6-5 to TRBJ1-1; 7 nucleotides line up with TRBD1. The CDR3 is 16 amino acids. The junction had 7 bases not matched to a gene; V was cut back by 2 bases and J by 1 base. Germline V gene data show CDR1 as MNHEY and CDR2 as SVGAGI. CDR3 residues: CASSYVRQGPNTEAFF. The DNA of the CDR3 is TGTGCCAGCAGTTACGTGAGACAGGGACCGAACACTGAAGCTTTCTTT.